This T cell receptor (beta chain) stems from a study of long-term antiretroviral therapy in people with HIV. immunoSEQ v3.0 was run at survey level. Data came from immunoSEQ multiplex PCR; TCRdb stores just in-frame clones and leaves some out. Of under 25,000 clones in the sample, over 60% are singletons; the top ten hold 8.5% to 9.5%. CDR3 size: 12 residues. The V and J ends lost 4 bases and 2 bases respectively, with 6 bases between them. The germline V gene has CDR1 MNHEY and CDR2 SMNVEV (reference sequence). Sequencing was performed on unsorted PBMCs, taken 0.5 years before starting antiretroviral therapy. The chain joins TRBV27 to TRBJ2-7; D is ambiguous. The sequence came from a man younger than 35 with HIV. The CDR3 protein is CASSSITYEQYF. The CDR3 DNA sequence: TGTGCCAGCAGTTCGATAACCTACGAGCAGTACTTC.